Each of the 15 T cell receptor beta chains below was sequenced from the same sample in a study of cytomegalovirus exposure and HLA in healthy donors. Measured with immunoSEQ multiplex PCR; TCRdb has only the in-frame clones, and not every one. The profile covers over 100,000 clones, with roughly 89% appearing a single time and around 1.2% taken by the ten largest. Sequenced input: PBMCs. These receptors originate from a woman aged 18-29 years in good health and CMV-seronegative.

CDR3 nucleotides: TGTGCCCTCAAGGCAACAGCAGAAAACTATGGCTACACCTTC. Amino acid sequence: CALKATAENYGYTF. The J gene is TRBJ1-2, the V gene TRBV6-5; no clear D gene. Germline V gene data show CDR1 as MNHEY and CDR2 as SVGAGI. Trimming shortened V by 11 bases and J by 2 bases, and 18 bases separated the two germline ends. The CDR3 sequence is 14 residues long.

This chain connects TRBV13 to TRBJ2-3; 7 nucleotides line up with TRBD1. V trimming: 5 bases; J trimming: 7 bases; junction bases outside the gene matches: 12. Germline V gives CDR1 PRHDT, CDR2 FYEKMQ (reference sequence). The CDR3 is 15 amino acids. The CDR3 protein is CASSDRDSGRYTQYF. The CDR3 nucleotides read TGTGCCAGCAGCGACCGGGACAGCGGCCGATATACGCAGTATTTT.

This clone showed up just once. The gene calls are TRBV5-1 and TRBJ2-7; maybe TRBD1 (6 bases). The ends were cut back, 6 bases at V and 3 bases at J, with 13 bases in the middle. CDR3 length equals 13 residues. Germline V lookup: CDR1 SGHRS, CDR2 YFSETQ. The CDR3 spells CASMGQGIYEQYF. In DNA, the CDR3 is TGCGCCAGCATGGGCCAGGGGATCTACGAGCAGTACTTC.

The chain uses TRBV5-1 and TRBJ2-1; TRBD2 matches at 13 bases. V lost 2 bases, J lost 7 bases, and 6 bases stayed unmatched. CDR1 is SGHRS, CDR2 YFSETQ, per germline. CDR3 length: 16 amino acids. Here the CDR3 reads CASSLGLAGVKNEQFF. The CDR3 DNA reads TGCGCCAGCAGCTTAGGACTAGCGGGGGTTAAAAATGAGCAGTTCTTC.

The CDR3 sequence: CASSLGSTGAGYTF. The CDR3 region has the DNA TGCGCCAGCAGCCTGGGGTCGACAGGGGCTGGCTACACCTTC. The chain uses TRBV5-1 and TRBJ1-2, with 8 bases identical to TRBD1. Trimming took 4 bases from V and 7 from J; bases not matched to a gene: 9. Germline CDR1 reads SGHRS; CDR2 reads YFSETQ. The CDR3 consists of 14 residues.

Written as DNA, the CDR3 is TGTGCCAGCAGTTTACCTAGCACAGATACGCAGTATTTT. Its protein product is CASSLPSTDTQYF. The rearrangement uses TRBV27 and TRBJ2-3; D not resolved. Between the trimmed V and J ends, which lost 2 bases and 0 bases, there was a span of 3 bases. CDR1 and CDR2 (germline): MNHEY, SMNVEV (reference sequence). This CDR3 has 13 amino acids.

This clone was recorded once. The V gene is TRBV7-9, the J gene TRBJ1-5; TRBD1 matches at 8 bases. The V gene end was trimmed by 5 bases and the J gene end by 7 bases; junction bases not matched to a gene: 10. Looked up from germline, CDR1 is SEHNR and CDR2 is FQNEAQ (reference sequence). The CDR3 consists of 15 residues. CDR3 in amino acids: CASSDLQGAHQPQHF. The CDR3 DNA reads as TGTGCCAGCAGCGACCTGCAGGGGGCTCACCAGCCCCAGCATTTT.

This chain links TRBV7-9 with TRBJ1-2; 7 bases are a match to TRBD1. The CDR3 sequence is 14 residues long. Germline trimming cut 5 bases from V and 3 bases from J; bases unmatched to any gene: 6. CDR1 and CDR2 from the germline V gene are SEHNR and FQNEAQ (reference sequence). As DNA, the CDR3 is TGTGCCAGCAGCCCGGGGACAGTTCACTATGGCTACACCTTC. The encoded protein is CASSPGTVHYGYTF.

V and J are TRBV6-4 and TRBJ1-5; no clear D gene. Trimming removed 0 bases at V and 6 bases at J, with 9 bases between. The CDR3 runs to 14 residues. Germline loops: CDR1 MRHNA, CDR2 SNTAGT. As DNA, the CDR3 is TGTGCCAGCAGTGACTCGATAGAAACTCAGCCCCAGCATTTT. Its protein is CASSDSIETQPQHF.

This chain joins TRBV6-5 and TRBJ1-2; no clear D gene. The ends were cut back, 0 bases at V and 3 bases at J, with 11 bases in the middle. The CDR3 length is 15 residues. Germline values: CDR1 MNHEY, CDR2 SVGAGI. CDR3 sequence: CASSYSAKLYYGYTF. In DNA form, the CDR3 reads TGTGCCAGCAGTTACTCAGCAAAGCTGTACTATGGCTACACCTTC.

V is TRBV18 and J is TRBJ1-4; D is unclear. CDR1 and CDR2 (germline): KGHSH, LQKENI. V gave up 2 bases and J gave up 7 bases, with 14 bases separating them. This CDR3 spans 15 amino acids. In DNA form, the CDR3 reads TGTGCCAGCTCACCAGGGAGTATCGGAAGTGAAAAACTGTTTTTT. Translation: CASSPGSIGSEKLFF.

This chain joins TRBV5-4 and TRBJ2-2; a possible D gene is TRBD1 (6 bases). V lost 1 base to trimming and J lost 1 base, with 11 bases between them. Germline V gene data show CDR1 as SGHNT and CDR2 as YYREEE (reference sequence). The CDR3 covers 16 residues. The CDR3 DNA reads TGTGCCAGCAGCTTGTCTACAGGGATGAACACCGGGGAGCTGTTTTTT. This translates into CASSLSTGMNTGELFF.

For the CDR3, the DNA is TGTGCCAGCAGTTCCACGGGGGGGGGCACCGGGGAGCTGTTTTTT. This translates into CASSSTGGGTGELFF. The chain is built from TRBV6-5 and TRBJ2-2; 8 bases match TRBD2. The CDR3 totals 15 residues. Trimming at V came to 4 bases and at J to 4 bases, leaving 5 bases not matched to a gene. Germline CDR1 MNHEY, CDR2 SVGAGI.

As DNA, the CDR3 is TGTGCCAGCAGCCCTGGACACGGGGGTAACACCATATATTTT. Protein sequence: CASSPGHGGNTIYF. This chain links TRBV7-9 with TRBJ1-3; D perhaps matches TRBD1 (5 bases). Germline assignment: CDR1 SEHNR and CDR2 FQNEAQ (reference sequence). With 5 bases removed from V and 7 bases from J, the gap between germline ends came to 15 bases. The CDR3 covers 14 residues.

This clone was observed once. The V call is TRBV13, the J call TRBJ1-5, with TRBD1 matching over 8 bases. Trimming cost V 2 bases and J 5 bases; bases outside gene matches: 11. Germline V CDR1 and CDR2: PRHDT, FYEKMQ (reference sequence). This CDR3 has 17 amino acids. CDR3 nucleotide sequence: TGTGCCAGCAGCTTAAACTTTGGACAGGGAAAGGATCAGCCCCAGCATTTT. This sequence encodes CASSLNFGQGKDQPQHF.